The clone carrying this T cell receptor (beta chain) has only a few counts. The data belong to a study of blood T cells in healthy people across ages. CDR1 and CDR2 from the germline V gene are LGHNA and YNFKEQ. The CDR3 covers 18 residues. V lost 0 bases, J lost 2 bases, and 5 bases stayed unmatched. A second roughly 7 to 11 cycle PCR used barcoded and J-beta primers. TCRdb recomputed calls from the 5' RACE reads with MiXCR, one row per CDR3 protein. Found here are about 1.5 million distinct CDR3 sequences, 42% of them singletons; the top ten hold about 3.8%. Sequencing was done on a sample of blood. This chain connects TRBV4-2 to TRBJ2-2; 11 nucleotides line up with TRBD2. This TCR came from a woman aged 18-29 years in good health. The DNA for the CDR3 is TGTGCCAGCAGCCAAGAGGGAACTAGCGGGAGTAACACCGGGGAGCTGTTTTTT. Translated, it gives CASSQEGTSGSNTGELFF.